This is a list of T cell receptor beta chains from one sample in a study of blood T cell repertoires in COVID-19. Sequenced by immunoSEQ multiplex PCR; TCRdb stores in-frame clones only, minus some. The table records a few hundred thousand clones, roughly nine tenths of them present only once. Sequencing was done on a sample of peripheral blood. The source of these receptors is a man aged 55 to 70 with acute or convalescent COVID-19. The CDR3 runs from the conserved cysteine through the conserved F or W. The D gene is left open where the match is weak. Expanded clones get a size class; other rows say once, few or many, or leave the size out.

clone_size: NA
d_call: TRBD1
v_call: TRBV2
j_call: TRBJ2-7
cdr3_nt: TGTGCCAGCAGGACGCCGGGACAGGGCTCCTACGAGCAGTACTTC
cdr3_aa: CASRTPGQGSYEQYF

clone_size: NA
d_call: NA
v_call: TRBV4-1
j_call: TRBJ1-6
cdr3_nt: TGCGCCAGCAGCCAAGAGTGGTCCGGCGGGGGGGCCTATAATTCACCCCTCCACTTT
cdr3_aa: CASSQEWSGGGAYNSPLHF

clone_size: NA
d_call: NA
v_call: TRBV21-1
j_call: TRBJ2-3
cdr3_nt: TGTGCCAGCAGCAAAGATGTACGGGAGAATCTCACAGATACGCAGTATTTT
cdr3_aa: CASSKDVRENLTDTQYF

clone_size: NA
d_call: TRBD2
v_call: TRBV27
j_call: TRBJ2-1
cdr3_nt: TGTGCCAGCAGTTTATCGGGACTAGCGGGAGCTTTAGGGTCGGATGAGCAGTTCTTC
cdr3_aa: CASSLSGLAGALGSDEQFF

clone_size: NA
d_call: TRBD1
v_call: TRBV30
j_call: TRBJ2-7
cdr3_nt: TGTGCCTGGCAGAACCGGGACAGGGCCCTCGAGCAGTACTTC
cdr3_aa: CAWQNRDRALEQYF

clone_size: NA
d_call: TRBD2
v_call: TRBV9
j_call: TRBJ2-1
cdr3_nt: TGTGCCAGCAGCGTATCAGCGGGAAATACCTACAATGAGCAGTTCTTC
cdr3_aa: CASSVSAGNTYNEQFF

clone_size: NA
d_call: TRBD1
v_call: TRBV6-6
j_call: TRBJ1-1
cdr3_nt: TGTGCCAGCAGCATAGACAGGGCGGACACTGAAGCTTTCTTT
cdr3_aa: CASSIDRADTEAFF

clone_size: NA
d_call: TRBD1
v_call: TRBV6-5
j_call: TRBJ1-1
cdr3_nt: TGTGCCAGCTATAGGACAGGGAACACTGAAGCTTTCTTT
cdr3_aa: CASYRTGNTEAFF

clone_size: once
d_call: NA
v_call: TRBV10-3
j_call: TRBJ1-2
cdr3_nt: TGTGCCATCAGCGACGGAGACTATGGCTACACCTTC
cdr3_aa: CAISDGDYGYTF

clone_size: NA
d_call: NA
v_call: TRBV7-9
j_call: TRBJ2-1
cdr3_nt: TGTGCCAGCAGCATCGGACAGAACAATGAGCAGTTCTTC
cdr3_aa: CASSIGQNNEQFF

clone_size: NA
d_call: TRBD1
v_call: TRBV28
j_call: TRBJ1-2
cdr3_nt: TGTGCCAGCAGTTTGGGGGACAGGGGTAACTATGGCTACACCTTC
cdr3_aa: CASSLGDRGNYGYTF

clone_size: NA
d_call: TRBD1
v_call: TRBV4-1
j_call: TRBJ1-2
cdr3_nt: TGCGCCAGCAGCCAATCAATTCAGGGGGTCGGCCATGGCTACACCTTC
cdr3_aa: CASSQSIQGVGHGYTF

clone_size: NA
d_call: NA
v_call: TRBV9
j_call: TRBJ2-2
cdr3_nt: TGTGCCACCAGGACAGACACTAACACCGGGGAGCTGTTTTTT
cdr3_aa: CATRTDTNTGELFF

clone_size: NA
d_call: NA
v_call: TRBV6-5
j_call: TRBJ1-3
cdr3_nt: TGTGCCAGCAGTTATGGTCGGAGCTACGGAAACACCATATATTTT
cdr3_aa: CASSYGRSYGNTIYF

clone_size: NA
d_call: TRBD2
v_call: TRBV19
j_call: TRBJ2-7
cdr3_nt: TGTGCCAGTAGTCCCCGGGGAGGGGTGGACGAGCAGTACTTC
cdr3_aa: CASSPRGGVDEQYF

clone_size: NA
d_call: NA
v_call: TRBV5-4
j_call: TRBJ1-1
cdr3_nt: TGTGCCAGCAGCCTAACGGGGGGTTTTGAAGCTTTCTTT
cdr3_aa: CASSLTGGFEAFF

clone_size: NA
d_call: NA
v_call: TRBV20-1
j_call: TRBJ1-1
cdr3_nt: TGCAGTCCCCAGAACACTGAAGCTTTCTTT
cdr3_aa: CSPQNTEAFF

clone_size: NA
d_call: TRBD2
v_call: TRBV19
j_call: TRBJ2-2
cdr3_nt: TGTGCCAGTAGTATGGGAGGGCTCGACACCGGGGAGCTGTTTTTT
cdr3_aa: CASSMGGLDTGELFF

clone_size: NA
d_call: NA
v_call: TRBV28
j_call: TRBJ2-5
cdr3_nt: TGTGCCAGCAGTTTAGGGGGGACAGTCCAAGAGACCCAGTACTTC
cdr3_aa: CASSLGGTVQETQYF

clone_size: NA
d_call: TRBD2
v_call: TRBV9
j_call: TRBJ2-1
cdr3_nt: TGTGCCAGCAGCGCCATGGCGGGAGGGCCTGTCAATGAGCAGTTCTTC
cdr3_aa: CASSAMAGGPVNEQFF

clone_size: NA
d_call: TRBD1
v_call: TRBV7-3
j_call: TRBJ2-1
cdr3_nt: TGTGCCAGCAGCTCGAGGAGGGGAGCCAGGGGGCGGACCTCTGACGACAATGAGCAGTTCTTC
cdr3_aa: CASSSRRGARGRTSDDNEQFF

clone_size: NA
d_call: NA
v_call: TRBV19
j_call: TRBJ1-1
cdr3_nt: TGTGCCAGTAGTCCGGGGGGTCCGGGGACTGAAGCTTTCTTT
cdr3_aa: CASSPGGPGTEAFF

clone_size: NA
d_call: NA
v_call: TRBV11-3
j_call: TRBJ1-2
cdr3_nt: TGTGCCAGCAGCTTAAGGCCCAGCTCGGAGGGCTACACCTTC
cdr3_aa: CASSLRPSSEGYTF

clone_size: NA
d_call: TRBD2
v_call: TRBV28
j_call: TRBJ2-1
cdr3_nt: TGTGCCAGCAGTTCCCGAGGGACTAGCGGGAGGGGCAATGAGCAGTTCTTC
cdr3_aa: CASSSRGTSGRGNEQFF

clone_size: few
d_call: TRBD1
v_call: TRBV6-1
j_call: TRBJ1-5
cdr3_nt: TGTGCCAGCAGTGCTCTTCAAGGGGGCGCAAATCAGCCCCAGCATTTT
cdr3_aa: CASSALQGGANQPQHF

clone_size: NA
d_call: TRBD1
v_call: TRBV7-6
j_call: TRBJ2-5
cdr3_nt: TGTGCCAGCAGCTATAAACAGGGGGAATTAAGCGAGACCCAGTACTTC
cdr3_aa: CASSYKQGELSETQYF

clone_size: NA
d_call: NA
v_call: TRBV30
j_call: TRBJ1-5
cdr3_nt: TGTGCCTGGAGTGTACGGGGCAGGGGTGGTCAGCCCCAGCATTTT
cdr3_aa: CAWSVRGRGGQPQHF

clone_size: NA
d_call: NA
v_call: TRBV7-2
j_call: TRBJ2-5
cdr3_nt: TGTGCCAGCAGCTTAGATCCGGGCAAGCGGGAGACCCAGTACTTC
cdr3_aa: CASSLDPGKRETQYF

clone_size: NA
d_call: TRBD1
v_call: TRBV4-3
j_call: TRBJ1-2
cdr3_nt: TGCGCCAGCAGCCAAGAGAGGACAGGCAGGAACTATGGCTACACCTTC
cdr3_aa: CASSQERTGRNYGYTF

clone_size: few
d_call: TRBD1
v_call: TRBV10-3
j_call: TRBJ1-1
cdr3_nt: TGTGCCATCAGACTCTACCTGGGACAGGACAACACTGAAGCTTTCTTT
cdr3_aa: CAIRLYLGQDNTEAFF

clone_size: NA
d_call: NA
v_call: TRBV5-6
j_call: TRBJ1-2
cdr3_nt: TGTGCCAGCAGCTCCCGACAGACTAACTATGGCTACACCTTC
cdr3_aa: CASSSRQTNYGYTF

clone_size: NA
d_call: NA
v_call: TRBV14
j_call: TRBJ2-1
cdr3_nt: TGTGCCAGCAGCCCCCGAAACGCGAGCTCCTACAATGAGCAGTTCTTC
cdr3_aa: CASSPRNASSYNEQFF

clone_size: NA
d_call: NA
v_call: TRBV6-4
j_call: TRBJ2-5
cdr3_nt: TGTGCCAGCAGTGTGCGGGTGGGGGAGACCCAGTACTTC
cdr3_aa: CASSVRVGETQYF

clone_size: NA
d_call: TRBD1
v_call: TRBV12-5
j_call: TRBJ1-5
cdr3_nt: TGTGCTAGTGGTTTGCCAAGAACAGGGGGGATAAATCAGCCCCAGCATTTT
cdr3_aa: CASGLPRTGGINQPQHF

clone_size: NA
d_call: NA
v_call: TRBV30
j_call: TRBJ2-7
cdr3_nt: TGTGCCTGGAGTGGGGGGGTTCGCTGGGCCGAGCAGTACTTC
cdr3_aa: CAWSGGVRWAEQYF

clone_size: once
d_call: NA
v_call: TRBV10-3
j_call: TRBJ2-2
cdr3_nt: TGTGCCATCAGTGAGTTGGACAGTCGAGGGGCCGGGGAGCTGTTTTTT
cdr3_aa: CAISELDSRGAGELFF

clone_size: once
d_call: NA
v_call: TRBV11-1
j_call: TRBJ2-2
cdr3_nt: TGTGCCAGCAGCTCCGGGACATCGAACACCGGGGAGCTGTTTTTT
cdr3_aa: CASSSGTSNTGELFF

clone_size: NA
d_call: TRBD1
v_call: TRBV27
j_call: TRBJ1-2
cdr3_nt: TGTGCCAGCAGTTACGCGGGACAGGATAGGAACTATGGCTACACCTTC
cdr3_aa: CASSYAGQDRNYGYTF

clone_size: NA
d_call: NA
v_call: TRBV28
j_call: TRBJ1-3
cdr3_nt: TGTGCCAGCAGTTTGGCCCTTGCTGGAAACACCATATATTTT
cdr3_aa: CASSLALAGNTIYF

clone_size: NA
d_call: TRBD1
v_call: TRBV19
j_call: TRBJ2-7
cdr3_nt: TGTGCCAGTAGTACCCAGACAGGGCGAATGAACGAGCAGTACTTC
cdr3_aa: CASSTQTGRMNEQYF

clone_size: NA
d_call: NA
v_call: TRBV5-8
j_call: TRBJ1-2
cdr3_nt: TGTGCCAGCAGCTCGAGACAGACCCTAGGCTACACCTTC
cdr3_aa: CASSSRQTLGYTF

clone_size: NA
d_call: TRBD1
v_call: TRBV2
j_call: TRBJ2-7
cdr3_nt: TGTGCCAGCAGCGGGACAGGGGGCTACGAGCAGTACTTC
cdr3_aa: CASSGTGGYEQYF

clone_size: NA
d_call: NA
v_call: TRBV11-2
j_call: TRBJ1-3
cdr3_nt: TGTGCCAGCAGCTTATTCTCACTTAGCTCTGGAAACACCATATATTTT
cdr3_aa: CASSLFSLSSGNTIYF

clone_size: NA
d_call: NA
v_call: TRBV6-5
j_call: TRBJ2-7
cdr3_nt: TGTGCCAGCAGTTACGGCAGGGCCAGCTCCTACGAGCAGTACTTC
cdr3_aa: CASSYGRASSYEQYF

clone_size: NA
d_call: TRBD2
v_call: TRBV7-7
j_call: TRBJ2-1
cdr3_nt: TGTGCTAGCAGCTTAGCTAGCGGACCCTACAATGAGCAGTTCTTC
cdr3_aa: CASSLASGPYNEQFF

clone_size: NA
d_call: TRBD2
v_call: TRBV7-2
j_call: TRBJ2-1
cdr3_nt: TGTGCCAGCAGCCCAGCGGGAGCCGTTGAGCAGTTCTTC
cdr3_aa: CASSPAGAVEQFF

clone_size: NA
d_call: TRBD2
v_call: TRBV5-4
j_call: TRBJ2-3
cdr3_nt: TGTGCCAGCAGCCCTAGGGGGACTAGCGGCCCGACAGATACGCAGTATTTT
cdr3_aa: CASSPRGTSGPTDTQYF

clone_size: NA
d_call: NA
v_call: TRBV12-3/TRBV12-4
j_call: TRBJ1-1
cdr3_nt: TGTGCCAGCAGTTTTGGTGAGGACACTGAAGCTTTCTTT
cdr3_aa: CASSFGEDTEAFF

clone_size: NA
d_call: NA
v_call: TRBV5-1
j_call: TRBJ2-4
cdr3_nt: TGCGCCAGCAGCTTGGAGCTTCAGGGCAACGCGGCCAAAAACATTCAGTACTTC
cdr3_aa: CASSLELQGNAAKNIQYF

clone_size: NA
d_call: NA
v_call: TRBV6-5
j_call: TRBJ1-2
cdr3_nt: TGTGCCAGCTCCCCCGAGGCGGCAGGGTACTATGGCTACACCTTC
cdr3_aa: CASSPEAAGYYGYTF

clone_size: once
d_call: NA
v_call: TRBV5-8
j_call: TRBJ1-1
cdr3_nt: TGTGCCAGCAGGCCGGAGTTAGGGGCTGAAGCTTTCTTT
cdr3_aa: CASRPELGAEAFF

clone_size: NA
d_call: NA
v_call: TRBV19
j_call: TRBJ1-4
cdr3_nt: TGTGCCAGTACAGAGGTAGCCGCGGATAATGAAAAACTGTTTTTT
cdr3_aa: CASTEVAADNEKLFF

clone_size: NA
d_call: TRBD1
v_call: TRBV5-6
j_call: TRBJ2-5
cdr3_nt: TGTGCCAGCAGCTTAACAGGGGTTCAAGAGACCCAGTACTTC
cdr3_aa: CASSLTGVQETQYF

clone_size: NA
d_call: NA
v_call: TRBV28
j_call: TRBJ1-2
cdr3_nt: TGTGCCAGCAGCCCCCTCCCAGGACAGACGAACTATGGCTACACCTTC
cdr3_aa: CASSPLPGQTNYGYTF